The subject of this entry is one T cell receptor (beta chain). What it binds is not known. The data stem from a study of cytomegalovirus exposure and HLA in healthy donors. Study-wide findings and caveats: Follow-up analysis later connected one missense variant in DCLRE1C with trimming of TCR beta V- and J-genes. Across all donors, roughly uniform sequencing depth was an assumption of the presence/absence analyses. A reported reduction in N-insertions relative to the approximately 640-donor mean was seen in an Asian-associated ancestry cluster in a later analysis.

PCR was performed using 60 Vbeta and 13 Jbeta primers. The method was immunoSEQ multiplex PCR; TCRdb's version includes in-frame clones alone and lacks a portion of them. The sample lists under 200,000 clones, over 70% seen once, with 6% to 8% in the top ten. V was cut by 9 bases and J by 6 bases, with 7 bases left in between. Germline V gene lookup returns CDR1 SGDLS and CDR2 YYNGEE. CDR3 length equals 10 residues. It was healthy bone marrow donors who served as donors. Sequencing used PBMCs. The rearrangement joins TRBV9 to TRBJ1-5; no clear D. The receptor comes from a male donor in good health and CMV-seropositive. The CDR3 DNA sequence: TGTGCCACCTTGTGTCAGCCCCAGCATTTT. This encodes CATLCQPQHF. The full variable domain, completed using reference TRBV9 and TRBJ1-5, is DSGVTQTPKHLITATGQRVTLRCSPRSGDLSVYWYQQSLDQGLQFLIQYYNGEERAKGNILERFSAQQFPDLHSELNLSSLELGDSALYFCATLCQPQHFGDGTRLSIL.